This TCR beta chain emerged from a study of blood T cell repertoires in COVID-19. The overall study: Collection of acute and convalescent COVID-19 samples took place in the United States, Italy and Spain. PBMCs, B-cell-depleted T cells, or T cells provided the cDNA or gDNA that made up the material.

Losses at the gene ends were 7 bases for V and 7 bases for J; bases not matched to a gene: 9. Germline-derived CDR1 and CDR2 are LNHDA and SQIVND (reference sequence). There are 13 residues in the CDR3. Authors' analysis steps: The authors estimated nucleated cell counts from reference gene primer amplification. Sequencing was performed with immunoSEQ multiplex PCR; in TCRdb, only in-frame clones are kept and a portion is missing. V and J calls and clone size are copied from that table; D and trimming were computed from the DNA. The sample shows about 110,000 clones, about 75% of them seen only once.

The sequence came from a woman older than 75 with active or convalescent COVID-19. The sample consisted of peripheral blood. The J gene is TRBJ1-2, the V gene TRBV19, with TRBD1 matching 7 bases. CDR3 loop: CASNLRQGLGYTF. The DNA of the CDR3 is TGTGCCAGTAACCTACGACAGGGACTTGGCTACACCTTC. The whole variable domain, filled in from reference TRBV19 and TRBJ1-2, reads DGGITQSPKYLFRKEGQNVTLSCEQNLNHDAMYWYRQDPGQGLRLIYYSQIVNDFQKGDIAEGYSVSREKKESFPLTVTSAQKNPTAFYLCASNLRQGLGYTFGSGTRLTVV.